The 29 T cell receptor beta chains below come from one sample, sequenced in a study of T cells in women clearing cervical HPV infection. The assay was immunoSEQ multiplex PCR, and TCRdb's table has in-frame clones only and misses some. This sample lists around 20,000 clones; its ten largest clones have over 5%. Material: blood buffy coat. These receptor sequences come from a woman aged 18-69 years with a cervical HPV16 infection that either progressed to CIN3+ or cleared (not recorded which).

As to this clone: Read coverage stops 3 residues before the CDR3 terminus; the germline J gene supplies the remainder. The chain has TRBV10-1 and TRBJ2-5; D remains ambiguous. V lost 0 bases, J lost 1 base, and 18 bases lay in between. The CDR3 sequence is 18 residues long. Germline V gives CDR1 WNHNN, CDR2 SYGVQD (reference sequence). CDR3 bases read: TGCGCCAGCAGTGAGTCGAGGTTTCCCCACCCCTCCCAAGAGACC. Translation gives CASSESRFPHPSQET. In full, the CDR3 is CASSESRFPHPSQETQYF.

Notes on this clone: The sequence runs out 3 residues before the end of the CDR3; the remainder is reconstructed from the germline J gene. The J gene is TRBJ1-3, the V gene TRBV11-2, with TRBD1 matching 7 bases. Per the germline V gene, CDR1 is SGHAT and CDR2 is FQNNGV. The CDR3 is made up of 15 amino acids. V lost 5 bases, J lost 2 bases, and 6 bases stayed unmatched. Partial CDR3 DNA: TGTGCCAGCAGCCGGGACAGAAGTCCTGGAAACACC. This encodes CASSRDRSPGNT. The complete CDR3 reads CASSRDRSPGNTIYF.

Notes on this clone: With the read ending 3 residues before the CDR3 end, the germline J gene is used to fill in that end. The gene calls are TRBV7-3 and TRBJ1-2, with D unclear. The CDR3 is made up of 13 amino acids. From germline, CDR1 is SGHTA and CDR2 FQGTGA. The DNA read from the CDR3 is TGTGCCAGCAGCTCCTACCCCAAAGATACC. Translation: CASSSYPKDT. The entire CDR3 is CASSSYPKDTYTF.

Concerning this clone: The read stops 3 residues short of the end of the CDR3; the missing end is completed from the germline J gene. V gene TRBV4-1 combines with J gene TRBJ1-3; TRBD1 is a possible D gene (5 bases). Trimming stripped 0 bases from V and 6 bases from J, with 12 bases between. The CDR3 runs 15 residues. CDR1 and CDR2 from the germline V gene are MGHRA and YSYEKL. The sequenced part of the CDR3 DNA is TGCGCCAGCAGCCAAGAGACCCAGGGAGTAAACACC. Protein: CASSQETQGVNT. The whole CDR3 protein is CASSQETQGVNTIYF.

About this clone: The read finishes 3 residues shy of the CDR3 end, and the germline J gene is used to complete it. Other DNA sequences in this specimen translate into the identical CDR3. The J gene is TRBJ2-7, the V gene TRBV7-2, with a possible D match to TRBD1 (5 bases). The CDR3 runs 14 residues. With 2 bases removed from V and 5 bases from J, the gap between germline ends came to 13 bases. Germline values: CDR1 SGHTA, CDR2 FQGNSA. CDR3 DNA, as far as it was read: TGTGCCAGCAGCTTACAGGGAAACACCCACGAG. Protein product: CASSLQGNTHE. The whole CDR3 region reads CASSLQGNTHEQYF.

Comments on this clone: From the germline J gene comes the end of the CDR3, since the read stops 3 residues before it. The chain combines TRBV5-1 with TRBJ2-1, with 10 nucleotides matching TRBD1. CDR1 is SGHRS and CDR2 is YFSETQ in the germline V gene. The trim removed 4 bases at V and 3 bases at J, leaving 13 bases unmatched. The CDR3 totals 18 residues. Partial CDR3 DNA: TGCGCCAGCAGCCCGATTGGTTCTGGGACAGGGGACTACAATGAG. Protein sequence: CASSPIGSGTGDYNE. The CDR3 in full is CASSPIGSGTGDYNEQFF.

On this clone: The observed sequence ends 3 residues before the CDR3 terminus, with the missing tail filled in from the germline J gene. The V and J genes are TRBV19 and TRBJ2-1, with D perhaps matching TRBD2 (5 bases). CDR1 LNHDA and CDR2 SQIVND come from the germline V gene (reference sequence). This CDR3 spans 13 amino acids. V gave up 5 bases and J gave up 5 bases, with 10 bases separating them. The CDR3 spells CASSWRVNNEQFF. The CDR3 bases that were read are TGTGCCAGTAGTTGGCGGGTTAACAATGAG.

With regard to this clone: The read terminates 3 residues ahead of where the CDR3 ends, so the germline J gene completes it. The rearrangement joins TRBV20-1 to TRBJ2-7; the D gene is possibly TRBD1 (5 bases). The CDR3 totals 15 residues. CDR1 DFQATT and CDR2 SNEGSKA come from the germline V gene (reference sequence). Trimming removed 0 bases at V and 0 bases at J, with 12 bases between. CDR3 DNA, as far as it was read: TGCAGTGCTAGAGATCGCAGGGTGGTCTCCTACGAG. As protein: CSARDRRVVSYE. The entire CDR3 protein is CSARDRRVVSYEQYF.

As concerns this clone: The read comes to an end 3 residues before the CDR3 does, leaving the germline J gene to fill in the end. This chain joins TRBV6-1 and TRBJ2-2; 9 nucleotides agree with TRBD2. Germline loops: CDR1 MNHNS, CDR2 SASEGT. V lost 0 bases to trimming and J lost 4 bases; unmatched junction nucleotides: 0. The CDR3 loop spans 15 amino acids. The sequenced CDR3 bases are TGTGCCAGCAGTGAAGCTAGCGGGAGCACCGGGGAG. As protein: CASSEASGSTGE. The entire CDR3 reads CASSEASGSTGELFF.

For this clone: The read finishes 3 residues shy of the CDR3 end, and the germline J gene is used to complete it. This chain uses TRBV5-6 with TRBJ1-1, with D tentatively TRBD1 (5 bases). This CDR3 spans 15 amino acids. Trimming removed 3 bases at V and 0 bases at J, with 12 bases between. CDR1 and CDR2 from the germline V gene are SGHDT and YYEEEE. The CDR3 region is CASSYMTVMNTEAFF. The part of the CDR3 DNA that was read is TGTGCCAGCAGCTATATGACAGTCATGAACACTGAA.

As concerns this clone: The read ends 3 residues early relative to the CDR3; the germline J gene fills the gap. The chain links TRBV4-2 to TRBJ2-3, with a weak D call TRBD2 (5 bases). Germline CDR1 is LGHNA and CDR2 is YNFKEQ. The CDR3 loop spans 16 amino acids. V dropped 0 bases and J dropped 2 bases, with 12 bases sitting between them. Partial CDR3 DNA: TGTGCCAGCAGCCAAGAACTAGTGGGAGCCACAGATACG. Protein: CASSQELVGATDT. The complete CDR3 protein is CASSQELVGATDTQYF.

Worth noting for this clone: The read ends 3 residues before the CDR3 terminus; that terminus is restored from the germline J gene. This chain links TRBV19 with TRBJ1-3; tentative D call: TRBD1 (5 bases). This CDR3 has 14 amino acids. Germline CDR1 reads LNHDA; CDR2 reads SQIVND (reference sequence). Trimming took 4 bases from V and 1 from J, leaving 8 bases between them. The CDR3 bases that were read are TGTGCCAGTAGTACAGGGATTTCTGGAAACACC. Translation: CASSTGISGNT. The whole CDR3 reads CASSTGISGNTIYF.

As regards this clone: The read is 3 residues too short to cover the CDR3 end, so that end is filled in from the germline J gene. The J gene is TRBJ2-1, the V gene TRBV3-1 (or the pseudogene TRBV3-2); possible D gene TRBD2, 6 bases. V gave up 3 bases and J gave up 2 bases, with 11 bases separating them. The CDR3 is 15 residues long. Germline CDR1 and CDR2: LGHDT and YNNKEL (reference sequence). The chain's CDR3 is CASSQGLYTYNEQFF. The DNA read from the CDR3 is TGTGCCAGCAGCCAGGGACTGTACACCTACAATGAG.

With regard to this clone: Sequencing ends 3 residues short of the CDR3 end; the germline J gene provides the rest. This sequence joins TRBV5-1 and TRBJ2-3; perhaps TRBD2 as D (7 bases). The germline V gene has CDR1 SGHRS and CDR2 YFSETQ. Trimming pared 4 bases from V and 4 bases from J, leaving 16 bases between. The CDR3 runs to 15 residues. CDR3 region: CASSGNGGLADTQYF. The sequenced CDR3 bases are TGCGCCAGCAGCGGGAACGGGGGGCTCGCAGATACG.

Comment on this clone: Sequencing ends 3 residues short of the CDR3 end; the germline J gene provides the rest. The chain has TRBV6-2 or TRBV6-3 and TRBJ1-1; unclear D gene. The CDR3 runs to 13 residues. The V end was cut by 7 bases, the J end by 5 bases, with 14 bases between. Germline CDR1 MNHEY, CDR2 SVGEGT. CDR3 protein: CASTLAGLTEAFF. CDR3 DNA, as far as it was read: TGTGCCAGCACCCTAGCTGGGTTGACTGAA.

Regarding this clone: The CDR3 is cut off 3 residues early in the read; its end comes from the germline J gene. The chain joins TRBV4-2 to TRBJ2-6; 9 nucleotides agree with TRBD2. Germline assignment: CDR1 LGHNA and CDR2 YNFKEQ. This CDR3 is 18 amino acids long. The J segment lost 3 bases and the V segment lost 4 bases, leaving 10 bases of the junction unmatched. CDR3 bases read: TGTGCCAGCAGCCCTAAAAGCGAGCGGGAGGATGGGGCCAACGTC. This translates into CASSPKSEREDGANV. The whole CDR3 region reads CASSPKSEREDGANVLTF.

In the case of this clone: From the germline J gene comes the end of the CDR3, since the read stops 3 residues before it. The chain employs TRBV20-1 and TRBJ1-1, with D uncertain. CDR1 is DFQATT, CDR2 SNEGSKA, per germline (reference sequence). With 2 bases removed from V and 7 bases from J, the gap between germline ends came to 11 bases. The CDR3 runs 12 residues. CDR3 amino acids: CSARSGDVEAFF. CDR3 bases read: TGCAGTGCTAGAAGCGGGGATGTTGAA.

As for this clone: The read halts 3 residues ahead of the CDR3 end, with the missing end drawn from the germline J gene. The genes are TRBV20-1 and TRBJ1-4; possibly TRBD1 for D (6 bases). The ends were cut back, 6 bases at V and 5 bases at J, with 19 bases in the middle. The CDR3 has 15 residues. Germline assignment: CDR1 DFQATT and CDR2 SNEGSKA (reference sequence). The CDR3 spells CSAYSAAQGNEKLFF. Partial CDR3 DNA: TGCAGTGCCTACAGCGCCGCGCAGGGGAATGAAAAA.

A word on this clone: The CDR3 end is not reached by the read, which stops 3 residues before it; the germline J gene fills it in. This sequence joins TRBV2 and TRBJ2-1, with TRBD2 identical over 14 bases. The CDR3 length is 16 residues. The junction had 2 bases not matched to a gene; V was cut back by 6 bases and J by 1 base. The germline V gene has CDR1 SNHLY and CDR2 FYNNEI. Here the CDR3 reads CASSGTSGRSYNEQFF. The sequenced part of the CDR3 DNA is TGTGCCAGCAGCGGGACTAGCGGGAGATCCTACAATGAG.

With regard to this clone: Read sequence stops 3 residues before the CDR3 end, and the germline J gene provides the missing end. The chain uses TRBV6-2 or TRBV6-3 and TRBJ2-2; D remains unclear. CDR1 is MNHEY, CDR2 SVGEGT, per germline. The CDR3 contains 13 residues. V dropped 4 bases and J dropped 4 bases, with 7 bases sitting between them. This CDR3 is CASSSAGTGELFF. The covered CDR3 bases are TGTGCCAGCAGTTCAGCAGGCACCGGGGAG.

About this clone itself: The read falls 3 residues short of the CDR3 end, and the missing part is taken from the germline J gene. V usage is TRBV5-1 and J usage is TRBJ1-1; the D gene is possibly TRBD1 (6 bases). The CDR3 is 17 amino acids. Germline values: CDR1 SGHRS, CDR2 YFSETQ. V shed 3 bases and J shed 5 bases, with 23 bases lying between them. The CDR3 loop reads CASSSTYRARASTEAFF. The part of the CDR3 DNA that was read is TGCGCCAGCAGCTCGACCTACAGGGCTAGAGCTAGTACTGAA.

Turning to this clone: The CDR3 extends 3 residues past the end of the read, so its final part is completed from the germline J gene. V is TRBV19 and J is TRBJ1-2; weak D call: TRBD1 (5 bases). This CDR3 region has 13 residues. The germline V and J ends were trimmed by 8 bases and 4 bases, with 14 bases remaining between them. CDR1 is LNHDA, CDR2 SQIVND, per germline (reference sequence). CDR3 DNA, as far as it was read: TGTGCCAGTCGGTTAGGGGTTAGCTATGGC. This encodes CASRLGVSYG. In full, the CDR3 is CASRLGVSYGYTF.

With respect to this clone: The read terminates 3 residues ahead of where the CDR3 ends, so the germline J gene completes it. The chain recombines TRBV10-3 with TRBJ2-1; D call uncertain. The CDR3 is 13 amino acids. The germline gives CDR1 ENHRY, CDR2 SYGVKD. V was trimmed by 4 bases and J by 4 bases, leaving 8 bases between them. The part of the CDR3 DNA that was read is TGTGCCATCAGTGTGTCCAGTTACAATGAG. Its protein product is CAISVSSYNE. The entire CDR3 protein reads CAISVSSYNEQFF.

As concerns this clone: The read stops 3 residues short of the end of the CDR3; the missing end is completed from the germline J gene. The V and J genes are TRBV5-6 and TRBJ2-7; 9 nucleotides line up with TRBD1. J lost 4 bases, V lost 4 bases, and 6 bases had no gene match. Germline V gene sequence: CDR1 SGHDT, CDR2 YYEEEE. The CDR3 totals 14 residues. The DNA read from the CDR3 is TGTGCCAGCAGCCTTGGACAGGGGTCTTACGAG. Translated, it gives CASSLGQGSYE. The full CDR3 is CASSLGQGSYEQYF.

Concerning this clone itself: Read data end 3 residues before the CDR3 end; the end is taken from the germline J gene. The chain uses TRBV11-2 and TRBJ2-7, with 8 bases lining up with TRBD1. This CDR3 spans 15 amino acids. CDR1 and CDR2 (germline): SGHAT, FQNNGV. The V segment lost 5 bases and the J segment 2 bases; nucleotides outside the gene matches: 8. The covered CDR3 bases are TGTGCCAGCAGCCCTAGACAGGGGACGGCCTACGAG. As protein: CASSPRQGTAYE. From start to end, the CDR3 is CASSPRQGTAYEQYF.

The covered CDR3 bases are TGTGCCAGCAGTTACGGGGTTAGGGGATATAGCACAGATACG. As protein: CASSYGVRGYSTDT. The CDR3 in full is CASSYGVRGYSTDTQYF. The J gene is TRBJ2-3, the V gene TRBV6-2 or TRBV6-3; D possibly corresponds to TRBD1 (5 bases). The read gets to within 3 residues of the CDR3 end, and the germline J gene fills in the rest. The CDR3 is 17 amino acids. CDR1 and CDR2 from the germline V gene are MNHEY and SVGEGT. V shed 2 bases and J shed 0 bases, with 15 bases lying between them.

Details on this clone: The DNA ends 3 residues before the CDR3 does, and the rest of the CDR3 is filled in from the germline J gene. The rearrangement joins TRBV6-2 or TRBV6-3 to TRBJ2-5; 7 bases align to TRBD2. The junction had 9 bases not matched to a gene; V was cut back by 4 bases and J by 4 bases. Germline V gives CDR1 MNHEY, CDR2 SVGEGT. The CDR3 totals 15 residues. The CDR3 here is CASSWQAGRGETQYF. The part of the CDR3 DNA that was read is TGTGCCAGCAGTTGGCAAGCGGGAAGGGGAGAGACC.

On this clone itself: The sequence runs out 3 residues before the end of the CDR3; the remainder is reconstructed from the germline J gene. The chain couples TRBV19 to TRBJ2-7, with a possible D match to TRBD1 (5 bases). Trimming shortened V by 8 bases and J by 3 bases, and 14 bases separated the two germline ends. CDR1 LNHDA and CDR2 SQIVND come from the germline V gene (reference sequence). The CDR3 contains 13 residues. The CDR3 reads CASAHGQGYEQYF. CDR3 DNA (partial): TGTGCCAGTGCGCATGGGCAGGGCTACGAG.

Points on this clone: The read comes to an end 3 residues before the CDR3 does, leaving the germline J gene to fill in the end. The V and J genes are TRBV6-2 or TRBV6-3 and TRBJ2-1; D is unclear. Germline lookup yields CDR1 MNHEY and CDR2 SVGEGT. The V end lost 6 bases, the J end lost 7 bases, and 10 bases lay between the germline ends. This CDR3 contains 12 residues. The CDR3 region is CASRALENEQFF. The CDR3 DNA, read in part, is TGTGCCAGCAGGGCCCTTGAGAATGAG.